This T cell receptor beta chain appears in the sequencing data of a study of T cell repertoires in ileal Crohn's disease. Study as a whole: Surgery for a complication: stricturing in around 60%, penetrating in roughly 39%. M6 samples are neoterminal ileum biopsies from postoperative colonoscopy.

This sample's time point: neoterminal ileum biopsy at postoperative endoscopy, about 6 months after surgery. Eligibility required adulthood, ileal or ileocolonic Crohn's disease and indicated ileocolonic resection. Data came from immunoSEQ multiplex PCR; TCRdb stores just in-frame clones and leaves some out. The table has around 8,900 clones, approximately 80% seen once. The V gene's germline CDR1 is SGDLS and CDR2 YYNGEE. With 0 bases removed from V and 1 base from J, the gap between germline ends came to 7 bases. The CDR3 is made up of 14 amino acids. The material sequenced was ileal tissue. This sequence joins TRBV9 and TRBJ1-1; a possible D gene is TRBD1 (5 bases). This TCR came from an adult with Crohn's disease. The CDR3 loop reads CASSVDRRNTEAFF. The CDR3 nucleotides are TGTGCCAGCAGCGTAGACAGGAGGAACACTGAAGCTTTCTTT.